Shown below are 8 T cell receptor beta chains from a single sample sequenced in a study of cytomegalovirus exposure and HLA in healthy donors. 60 Vbeta and 13 Jbeta primers were used in PCR. Produced via immunoSEQ multiplex PCR; TCRdb's table is partial and in-frame only. The sample shows around 150,000 clones, 79% of them seen only once. Sequencing input: PBMCs. Source of these receptors: a human donor in good health.

The chain is built from TRBV7-6 and TRBJ1-3; D is unclear. The germline V gene encodes CDR1 SGHVS and CDR2 FNYEAQ. The CDR3 has 13 amino acids. V shed 3 bases and J shed 9 bases, with 12 bases lying between them. For the CDR3, the DNA is TGTGCCAGCAGCTTTGACCTAGGCAGCACCATATATTTT. It specifies CASSFDLGSTIYF.

The CDR3 protein is CASSQGTSGAPTDTQYF. CDR3 nucleotide sequence: TGCGCCAGCAGCCAGGGGACTAGCGGGGCACCCACAGATACGCAGTATTTT. The genes are TRBV4-1 and TRBJ2-3; 13 nucleotides align to TRBD2. The germline V gene has CDR1 MGHRA and CDR2 YSYEKL. V shed 3 bases, J shed 2 bases, and the junction held 5 bases outside the gene matches. This CDR3 is built from 17 residues.

This clone was counted a single time. The chain combines TRBV19 with TRBJ2-7; maybe TRBD1 (5 bases). Germline CDR1 and CDR2: LNHDA and SQIVND (reference sequence). Trimming cost V 5 bases and J 2 bases, with 13 bases left between them. CDR3 length: 14 residues. CDR3 in DNA: TGTGCCAGTAGTGTCCGGACATACCCCTACGAGCAGTACTTC. This codes for CASSVRTYPYEQYF.

In this sample, this clone turned up a few times. The chain is built from TRBV27 and TRBJ2-7; D remains ambiguous. CDR1 and CDR2 (germline): MNHEY, SMNVEV (reference sequence). The V end was cut by 4 bases, the J end by 7 bases, with 8 bases between. The CDR3 spans 11 residues. The CDR3 sequence: CASSSSREQYF. Written as DNA, the CDR3 is TGTGCCAGCAGTTCGAGCCGAGAGCAGTACTTC.

This chain connects TRBV7-9 to TRBJ2-1, with 8 bases lining up with TRBD2. Germline V CDR1 and CDR2: SEHNR, FQNEAQ (reference sequence). This CDR3 contains 12 residues. J lost 14 bases, V lost 8 bases, and 11 bases had no gene match. Here the CDR3 DNA reads TGTGCCAGCGGAGGGACTAGGATGGAAGAGTTCTTC. It codes for CASGGTRMEEFF.

V and J are TRBV19 and TRBJ1-5, with D possibly being TRBD1 (5 bases). V was shortened by 4 bases and J by 3 bases, with 13 bases between the two germline ends. Looked up from germline, CDR1 is LNHDA and CDR2 is SQIVND (reference sequence). CDR3 length: 15 residues. The CDR3 coding sequence is TGTGCCAGTAGTACGTCGACAGCCTCCAATCAGCCCCAGCATTTT. It specifies CASSTSTASNQPQHF.

The chain carries TRBV5-1 and TRBJ1-2; no definite D call. The germline CDR1 and CDR2 sequences are SGHRS and YFSETQ. Deletions cut 0 bases from V and 7 bases from J, with 4 bases between. This CDR3 has 11 amino acids. CDR3 in DNA: TGCGCCAGCAGCTTGGACGGTGGCTACACCTTC. This encodes CASSLDGGYTF.

The chain employs TRBV29-1 and TRBJ2-7, with 9 bases that match TRBD2. This CDR3 is built from 12 residues. V was pared by 4 bases and J by 5 bases, with 3 bases of the junction left unmatched. The germline V gene has CDR1 SQVTM and CDR2 ANQGSEA. The chain's CDR3 is CSVVGGRDEQYF. The CDR3 DNA reads as TGCAGCGTTGTCGGCGGGAGGGACGAGCAGTACTTC.